This is a list of T cell receptor beta chains from one sample in a study of blood T cell repertoires in COVID-19. Libraries were prepared by immunoSEQ multiplex PCR; TCRdb keeps only in-frame clonotypes and omits some of them. The sample holds about 41,000 clones, 83% seen once. The sample comprised peripheral blood. The source is a woman older than 75 with active or convalescent COVID-19. Both conserved end residues are part of each CDR3. The D gene is left open where the match is weak. Not all rows give a size; the values are once, few, many and, for expanded clones, a class.

d_call: TRBD1; j_call: TRBJ2-2; v_call: TRBV6-5; clone_size: .; cdr3_nt: TGTGCCAGCAGAAAACAGGGGCCCGGGGAGCTGTTTTTT; cdr3_aa: CASRKQGPGELFF
d_call: .; j_call: TRBJ1-1; v_call: TRBV7-6; clone_size: .; cdr3_nt: TGTGCCAGCAGCCCTCCGGGGGGATTAGACACTGAAGCTTTCTTT; cdr3_aa: CASSPPGGLDTEAFF
d_call: .; j_call: TRBJ2-1; v_call: TRBV5-4; clone_size: .; cdr3_nt: TGTGCCAGCAGCTTTCGCCGGGACAGCGGGCACAATGAGCAGTTCTTC; cdr3_aa: CASSFRRDSGHNEQFF
d_call: TRBD1; j_call: TRBJ1-2; v_call: TRBV12-3/TRBV12-4; clone_size: .; cdr3_nt: TGTGCCAGCAGTCCAGGGCAGGGGGAGGGCTACACCTTC; cdr3_aa: CASSPGQGEGYTF
d_call: .; j_call: TRBJ1-1; v_call: TRBV25-1; clone_size: .; cdr3_nt: TGTGCCAGCCGAGAGACAGGATGGAGCACTGAAGCTTTCTTT; cdr3_aa: CASRETGWSTEAFF
d_call: .; j_call: TRBJ1-1; v_call: TRBV27; clone_size: .; cdr3_nt: TGTGCCAGCAGCAGAGGTTACGGACAGCCGAACACTGAAGCTTTCTTT; cdr3_aa: CASSRGYGQPNTEAFF
d_call: .; j_call: TRBJ1-2; v_call: TRBV4-2; clone_size: .; cdr3_nt: TGTGCCAGTTCCAGATCAATGACAGGTTTGGGCTATGGCTACACCTTC; cdr3_aa: CASSRSMTGLGYGYTF
d_call: TRBD2; j_call: TRBJ2-3; v_call: TRBV7-3; clone_size: .; cdr3_nt: TGTGCCAGCAGCTTAGCGGGAGGAATAACAGATACGCAGTATTTT; cdr3_aa: CASSLAGGITDTQYF
d_call: TRBD1; j_call: TRBJ1-1; v_call: TRBV6-6; clone_size: few; cdr3_nt: TGTGCCAGCACCCTCGCCCCTGACAGGGTCACTGAAGCTTTCTTT; cdr3_aa: CASTLAPDRVTEAFF
d_call: TRBD2; j_call: TRBJ2-1; v_call: TRBV6-2/TRBV6-3; clone_size: .; cdr3_nt: TGTGCCAGCAGTGCGGGAGGGCCCGTCAATGAGCAGTTCTTC; cdr3_aa: CASSAGGPVNEQFF
d_call: .; j_call: TRBJ2-3; v_call: TRBV12-3/TRBV12-4; clone_size: .; cdr3_nt: TGTGCCAGCAGTTTGTCGGTAGATACGCAGTATTTT; cdr3_aa: CASSLSVDTQYF
d_call: TRBD1; j_call: TRBJ1-1; v_call: TRBV6-5; clone_size: .; cdr3_nt: TGTGCCAGCAGACGGGACAGGGTTCGTCACACTGAAGCTTTCTTT; cdr3_aa: CASRRDRVRHTEAFF
d_call: TRBD2; j_call: TRBJ2-3; v_call: TRBV9; clone_size: .; cdr3_nt: TGTGCCAGCAGCGTAGGAGCGGGAACATCAGATACGCAGTATTTT; cdr3_aa: CASSVGAGTSDTQYF
d_call: TRBD1; j_call: TRBJ1-5; v_call: TRBV7-9; clone_size: .; cdr3_nt: TGTGCCAGCAGCTTAGGATTAGCGGGACAGGGGATCGATCAGCCCCAGCATTTT; cdr3_aa: CASSLGLAGQGIDQPQHF
d_call: .; j_call: TRBJ2-1; v_call: TRBV18; clone_size: .; cdr3_nt: TGTGCCAGCTCACCCGGACAAGGTTCCTCCAATGAGCAGTTCTTC; cdr3_aa: CASSPGQGSSNEQFF
d_call: .; j_call: TRBJ2-7; v_call: TRBV6-5; clone_size: .; cdr3_nt: TGTGCCAGCAGTCCCTCTAGGGGCCTCTACGAGCAGTACTTC; cdr3_aa: CASSPSRGLYEQYF
d_call: .; j_call: TRBJ2-1; v_call: TRBV7-9; clone_size: .; cdr3_nt: TGTGCCAGCAGCTTAGAGTCTCTATCTAGCTCGTACGATGAGCAGTTCTTC; cdr3_aa: CASSLESLSSSYDEQFF
d_call: TRBD1; j_call: TRBJ2-7; v_call: TRBV19; clone_size: .; cdr3_nt: TGTGCCAGCCGACAGGGAACCTCCTACGAGCAGTACTTC; cdr3_aa: CASRQGTSYEQYF
d_call: .; j_call: TRBJ1-5; v_call: TRBV6-6; clone_size: once; cdr3_nt: TGTGCCAGCAGCAAGGACACTTTATATCAGCCCCAGCATTTT; cdr3_aa: CASSKDTLYQPQHF
d_call: .; j_call: TRBJ1-6; v_call: TRBV5-1; clone_size: few; cdr3_nt: TGCGCCAGCAGCTGGGGCAGGAGCTCCTATAATTCACCCCTCCACTTT; cdr3_aa: CASSWGRSSYNSPLHF
d_call: TRBD1; j_call: TRBJ1-5; v_call: TRBV28; clone_size: .; cdr3_nt: TGTGCCAGCAGCCCAAGGACAGGGGCTGGTAATCAGCCCCAGCATTTT; cdr3_aa: CASSPRTGAGNQPQHF
d_call: .; j_call: TRBJ1-5; v_call: TRBV4-2; clone_size: .; cdr3_nt: TGTGCCAGCAGCCAAGGGCGGGACGGCTATCAGCCCCAGCATTTT; cdr3_aa: CASSQGRDGYQPQHF
d_call: .; j_call: TRBJ1-3; v_call: TRBV19; clone_size: once; cdr3_nt: TGTGCCAGTTATCACGACATTGGAAACACCATATATTTT; cdr3_aa: CASYHDIGNTIYF
d_call: TRBD2; j_call: TRBJ2-3; v_call: TRBV30; clone_size: .; cdr3_nt: TGTGCCTGGGGGAGACTAGCGGGTATCACAGATACGCAGTATTTT; cdr3_aa: CAWGRLAGITDTQYF
d_call: .; j_call: TRBJ1-3; v_call: TRBV28; clone_size: .; cdr3_nt: TGTGCCAGCAGTCAACAGGGCCGGCGCGGAAACACCATATATTTT; cdr3_aa: CASSQQGRRGNTIYF
d_call: TRBD1; j_call: TRBJ2-2; v_call: TRBV28; clone_size: .; cdr3_nt: TGTGCCAGCAGTTTCTGGGGACAGGGTCGCGGCACCGGGGAGCTGTTTTTT; cdr3_aa: CASSFWGQGRGTGELFF
d_call: .; j_call: TRBJ1-2; v_call: TRBV28; clone_size: .; cdr3_nt: TGTGCCTCAAGGCTGACCTACCCTAGGGGCTATGGCTACACCTTC; cdr3_aa: CASRLTYPRGYGYTF
d_call: .; j_call: TRBJ2-3; v_call: TRBV7-2; clone_size: once; cdr3_nt: TGTGCCAGCAGGGGGCGTGGGTCGGTACTGTCCAAGGATACGCAGTATTTT; cdr3_aa: CASRGRGSVLSKDTQYF
d_call: TRBD1; j_call: TRBJ1-2; v_call: TRBV23-1; clone_size: .; cdr3_nt: TGCGCCAGCAGTCAGCCCGACCGCGTAGGGGGCGGCTACACCTTC; cdr3_aa: CASSQPDRVGGGYTF
d_call: .; j_call: TRBJ1-4; v_call: TRBV30; clone_size: .; cdr3_nt: TGTGCCTGGAGGGGGAGAAAGGGTAATGAAAAACTGTTTTTT; cdr3_aa: CAWRGRKGNEKLFF
d_call: .; j_call: TRBJ1-1; v_call: TRBV29-1; clone_size: .; cdr3_nt: TGCAGCTCCCGCCCGCAGGTGGGCGACACTGAAGCTTTCTTT; cdr3_aa: CSSRPQVGDTEAFF
d_call: TRBD1; j_call: TRBJ2-3; v_call: TRBV6-4; clone_size: .; cdr3_nt: TGTGCCAGCAGTGACAAACCGGGACAGGGTTTGTATACGCAGTATTTT; cdr3_aa: CASSDKPGQGLYTQYF
d_call: .; j_call: TRBJ1-5; v_call: TRBV2; clone_size: .; cdr3_nt: TGTGCCAGCAGTGGGGGAGGGCTTAGCAATCAGCCCCAGCATTTT; cdr3_aa: CASSGGGLSNQPQHF
d_call: TRBD1; j_call: TRBJ2-5; v_call: TRBV29-1; clone_size: .; cdr3_nt: TGCAGCGTTAAGACAGGGATGGGGGAAGAGACCCAGTACTTC; cdr3_aa: CSVKTGMGEETQYF
d_call: TRBD1; j_call: TRBJ2-2; v_call: TRBV9; clone_size: .; cdr3_nt: TGTGCCAGCAGCGTAGGCCTGCGGACAGGGTTGGCCGGGGAGCTGTTTTTT; cdr3_aa: CASSVGLRTGLAGELFF
d_call: .; j_call: TRBJ1-1; v_call: TRBV27; clone_size: .; cdr3_nt: TGTGCCACCCAGACAGGCCTGAACACTGAAGCTTTCTTT; cdr3_aa: CATQTGLNTEAFF
d_call: .; j_call: TRBJ2-1; v_call: TRBV7-2; clone_size: .; cdr3_nt: TGTGCCAGCAGCCTCGATGGCGGCGACTACAATGAGCAGTTCTTC; cdr3_aa: CASSLDGGDYNEQFF
d_call: .; j_call: TRBJ1-2; v_call: TRBV10-3; clone_size: .; cdr3_nt: TGTGCCATCAGACAGACAGCGAACTATGGCTACACCTTC; cdr3_aa: CAIRQTANYGYTF
d_call: .; j_call: TRBJ2-1; v_call: TRBV11-2; clone_size: .; cdr3_nt: TGTGCCAGCAGCTTAGTCATAACGGGGGGCGGGGAAGGGCTGTTCTTC; cdr3_aa: CASSLVITGGGEGLFF
d_call: .; j_call: TRBJ1-3; v_call: TRBV2; clone_size: .; cdr3_nt: TGTGCCAGCAGTGATAGAGAGGGAGCTGGAAACACCATATATTTT; cdr3_aa: CASSDREGAGNTIYF
d_call: .; j_call: TRBJ1-1; v_call: TRBV28; clone_size: .; cdr3_nt: TGTGCCAGCACCAGTTTGATCAGGGGAGCTTTCTTT; cdr3_aa: CASTSLIRGAFF
d_call: TRBD1; j_call: TRBJ1-1; v_call: TRBV19; clone_size: .; cdr3_nt: TGTGCCAGTAGTACGGGGACAGCCCGCCACACTGAAGCTTTCTTT; cdr3_aa: CASSTGTARHTEAFF
d_call: TRBD1; j_call: TRBJ1-2; v_call: TRBV4-2; clone_size: .; cdr3_nt: TGTGCCAGCAGCCAACAGACAGGGAACTATGGCTACACCTTC; cdr3_aa: CASSQQTGNYGYTF
d_call: TRBD1; j_call: TRBJ2-7; v_call: TRBV25-1; clone_size: once; cdr3_nt: TGTGCCAGCAGTGAATGGGGGACAGGGATTTTAGCCGAGCAGTACTTC; cdr3_aa: CASSEWGTGILAEQYF
d_call: .; j_call: TRBJ2-3; v_call: TRBV5-6; clone_size: .; cdr3_nt: TGTGCCAGCAGCTTGCGACTAGGGGGCACAGATACGCAGTATTTT; cdr3_aa: CASSLRLGGTDTQYF
d_call: .; j_call: TRBJ1-1; v_call: TRBV28; clone_size: .; cdr3_nt: TGTGCCAGCAGCTTATCGGACAGACCCCCTACAAGTTCAGCTTTCTTT; cdr3_aa: CASSLSDRPPTSSAFF
d_call: .; j_call: TRBJ2-7; v_call: TRBV2; clone_size: .; cdr3_nt: TGTGCCAGCAGTGGAACAGGGAGCTCCTACGAGCAGTACTTC; cdr3_aa: CASSGTGSSYEQYF
d_call: TRBD1; j_call: TRBJ1-2; v_call: TRBV28; clone_size: .; cdr3_nt: TGTGCCAGCAGCCAAATGGACAGGGGAGGCTACACCTTC; cdr3_aa: CASSQMDRGGYTF
d_call: TRBD1; j_call: TRBJ1-5; v_call: TRBV5-1; clone_size: .; cdr3_nt: TGCGCCAGCAGCTTGGAGGGACAGGGTTATCAGCCCCAGCATTTT; cdr3_aa: CASSLEGQGYQPQHF
d_call: .; j_call: TRBJ1-2; v_call: TRBV6-2/TRBV6-3; clone_size: .; cdr3_nt: TGTGCCAGCAGTCCCGAGGGTTATGGCTACACCTTC; cdr3_aa: CASSPEGYGYTF
d_call: .; j_call: TRBJ1-1; v_call: TRBV6-5; clone_size: medium-sized; cdr3_nt: TGTGCCAGCACTAGAGGCGTGAACACTGAAGCTTTCTTT; cdr3_aa: CASTRGVNTEAFF
d_call: TRBD2; j_call: TRBJ2-2; v_call: TRBV30; clone_size: once; cdr3_nt: TGTGCCTGGAGTGCCGGGACTAGCGGGAGAGCCGGGGAGCTGTTTTTT; cdr3_aa: CAWSAGTSGRAGELFF
d_call: TRBD1; j_call: TRBJ1-1; v_call: TRBV28; clone_size: few; cdr3_nt: TGTGCCAGCAAATCATCCGGGACAGCAATCACTGAAGCTTTCTTT; cdr3_aa: CASKSSGTAITEAFF